Described below is a single T cell receptor (beta chain) sequence and its context. Its antigen is as yet unknown. The diagnosis combined clinical symptoms, thyroxine, TRAb, thyroid ultrasound and orbital computed tomography scans. The authors amplified TCR beta CDR3 regions, and they did so from RNA transcripts for repertoire sequencing. First-round RT-PCR with HTBI primers preceded a second-round multiplex PCR. TCRdb independently ran MiXCR on the multiplex PCR reads; one entry per CDR3 protein. This table holds approximately 540,000 distinct CDR3 sequences, 39% found once. The sample originates from a study of Graves' ophthalmopathy and Graves' hyperthyroidism. Study findings and constraints: Blood also contained most of the expanded thyroid clonotypes above 0.001 frequency. In predicting ophthalmopathy progression, the model reached 70.59% sensitivity and 72% to 80% specificity. A roughly 81% specificity and around 88% sensitivity were achieved by a 13-signature model that separated ophthalmopathy from stable hyperthyroidism.

The sequenced sample consisted of peripheral blood or thyroid tissue (not recorded which). This sequence was found in an adult man with Graves' hyperthyroidism.

CDR3: CASSEESGRKSPLHF. The CDR3 bases are TGTGCCAGCAGTGAAGAGTCAGGGAGAAAATCACCCCTCCACTTT. This chain uses TRBV2 with TRBJ1-6; maybe TRBD1 (5 bases). Germline V CDR1 and CDR2: SNHLY, FYNNEI. Trimming stripped 1 base from V and 10 bases from J, with 14 bases between. There are 15 residues in the CDR3.